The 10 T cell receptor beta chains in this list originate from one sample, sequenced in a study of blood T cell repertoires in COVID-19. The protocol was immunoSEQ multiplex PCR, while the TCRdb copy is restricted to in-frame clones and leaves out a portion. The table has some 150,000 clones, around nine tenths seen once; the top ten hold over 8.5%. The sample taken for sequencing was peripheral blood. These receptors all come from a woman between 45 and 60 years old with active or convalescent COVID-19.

The CDR3 DNA follows: TGCGCCAGCAGCTCGCTCGGGACACAAAGGGACTATGGCTACACCTTC. Translation gives CASSSLGTQRDYGYTF. The genes are TRBV5-1 and TRBJ1-2, with D perhaps matching TRBD1 (6 bases). Germline CDR1 reads SGHRS; CDR2 reads YFSETQ. CDR3 length: 16 residues. V shed 3 bases and J shed 3 bases, with 18 bases lying between them. Supplemented by reference TRBV5-1 and TRBJ1-2, the full variable domain reads KAGVTQTPRYLIKTRGQQVTLSCSPISGHRSVSWYQQTPGQGLQFLFEYFSETQRNKGNFPGRFSGRQFSNSRSEMNVSTLELGDSALYLCASSSLGTQRDYGYTFGSGTRLTVV.

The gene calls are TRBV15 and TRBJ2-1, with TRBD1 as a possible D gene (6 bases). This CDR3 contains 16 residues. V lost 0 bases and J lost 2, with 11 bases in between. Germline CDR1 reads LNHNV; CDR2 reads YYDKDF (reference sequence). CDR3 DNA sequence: TGTGCCACCAGCAGAGATTGGACAGAGCCCTACAATGAGCAGTTCTTC. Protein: CATSRDWTEPYNEQFF.

CDR3 amino acids: CASSPDSYNEQFF. CDR3 sequence (DNA): TGTGCCAGTAGCCCTGACAGTTACAATGAGCAGTTCTTC. The chain employs TRBV19 and TRBJ2-1; D is perhaps TRBD1 (5 bases). The CDR3 loop spans 13 amino acids. Trimming left V 6 bases short and J 4 bases short, with 10 bases between. Per the germline V gene, CDR1 is LNHDA and CDR2 is SQIVND (reference sequence).

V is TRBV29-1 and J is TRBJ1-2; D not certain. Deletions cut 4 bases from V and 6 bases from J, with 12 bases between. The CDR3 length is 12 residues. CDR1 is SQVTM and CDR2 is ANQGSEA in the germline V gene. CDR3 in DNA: TGCAGCGTTGGGGAGGACGTAGATGGCTACACCTTC. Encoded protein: CSVGEDVDGYTF.

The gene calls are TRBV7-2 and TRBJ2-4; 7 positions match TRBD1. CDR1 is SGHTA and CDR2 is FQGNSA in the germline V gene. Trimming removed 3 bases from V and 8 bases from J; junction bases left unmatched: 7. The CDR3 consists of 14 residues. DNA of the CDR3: TGTGCCAGCAGCTTCACGGGACAGAAGGACATTCAGTACTTC. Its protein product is CASSFTGQKDIQYF.

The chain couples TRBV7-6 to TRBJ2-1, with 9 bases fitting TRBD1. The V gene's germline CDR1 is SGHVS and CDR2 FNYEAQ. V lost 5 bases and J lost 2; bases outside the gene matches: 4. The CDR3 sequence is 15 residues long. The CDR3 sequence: CASSKGQGPYNEQFF. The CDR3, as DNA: TGTGCCAGCAGCAAGGGACAGGGCCCCTACAATGAGCAGTTCTTC.

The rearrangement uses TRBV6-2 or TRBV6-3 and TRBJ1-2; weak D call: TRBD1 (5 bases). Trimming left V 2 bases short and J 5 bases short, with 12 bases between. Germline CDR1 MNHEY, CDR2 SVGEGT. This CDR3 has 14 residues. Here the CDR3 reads CASSYPSGGYGYTF. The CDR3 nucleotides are TGTGCCAGCAGTTACCCTTCGGGGGGGTATGGCTACACCTTC.

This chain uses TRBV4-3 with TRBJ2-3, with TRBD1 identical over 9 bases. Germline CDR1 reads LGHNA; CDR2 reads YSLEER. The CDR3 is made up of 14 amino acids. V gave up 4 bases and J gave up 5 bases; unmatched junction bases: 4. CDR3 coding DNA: TGCGCCAGCAGCCGACAGGGGGATGGAGATACGCAGTATTTT. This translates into CASSRQGDGDTQYF.

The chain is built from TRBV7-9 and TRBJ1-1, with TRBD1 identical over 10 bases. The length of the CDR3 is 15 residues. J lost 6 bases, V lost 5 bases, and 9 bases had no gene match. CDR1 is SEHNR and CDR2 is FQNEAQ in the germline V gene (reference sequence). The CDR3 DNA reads TGTGCCAGCAGCCCCGGGATAGGACAGGGGGCTGAAGCTTTCTTT. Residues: CASSPGIGQGAEAFF.

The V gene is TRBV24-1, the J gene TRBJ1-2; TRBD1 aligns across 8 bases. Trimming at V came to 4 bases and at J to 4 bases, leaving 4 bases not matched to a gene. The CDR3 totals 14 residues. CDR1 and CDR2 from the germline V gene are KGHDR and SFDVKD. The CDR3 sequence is CATSDLDRGYGYTF. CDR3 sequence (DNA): TGTGCCACCAGTGACCTCGACAGGGGCTATGGCTACACCTTC.